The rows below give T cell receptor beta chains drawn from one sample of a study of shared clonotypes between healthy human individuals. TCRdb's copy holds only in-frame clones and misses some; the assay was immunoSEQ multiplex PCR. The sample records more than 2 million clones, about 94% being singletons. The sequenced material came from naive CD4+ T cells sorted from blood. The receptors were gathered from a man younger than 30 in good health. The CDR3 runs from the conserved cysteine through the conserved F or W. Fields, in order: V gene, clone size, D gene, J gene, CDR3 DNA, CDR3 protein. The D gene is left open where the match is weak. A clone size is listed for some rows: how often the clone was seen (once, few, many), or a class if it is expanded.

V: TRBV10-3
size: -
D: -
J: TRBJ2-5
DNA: TGTGCCATCAGTGATACGGTGAAGACCCAGTACTTC
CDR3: CAISDTVKTQYF

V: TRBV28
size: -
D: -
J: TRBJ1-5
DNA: TGTGCCAGCAGCCAGGACAGTTTCAATCAGCCCCAGCATTTT
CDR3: CASSQDSFNQPQHF

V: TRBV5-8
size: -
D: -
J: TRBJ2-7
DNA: TGTGCCAGCAGCCGTGGAGGGTCCAGGTACGAGCAGTACTTC
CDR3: CASSRGGSRYEQYF

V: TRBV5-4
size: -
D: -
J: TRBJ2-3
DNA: TGTGCCAGCAGCTTGGGCGGGGTTGGCACAGATACGCAGTATTTT
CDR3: CASSLGGVGTDTQYF

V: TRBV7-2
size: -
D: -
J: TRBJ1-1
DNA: TGTGCCAGCAGACCGGGACAACTGAACACTGAAGCTTTCTTT
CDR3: CASRPGQLNTEAFF

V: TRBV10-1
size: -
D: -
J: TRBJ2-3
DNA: TGCGCCAGCAGTGAGTCGCGGCGTGATACGCAGTATTTT
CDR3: CASSESRRDTQYF

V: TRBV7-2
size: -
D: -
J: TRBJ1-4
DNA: TGTGCCAGCAGCGTTAGTTCAGGGGCCCCTAATGAAAAACTGTTTTTT
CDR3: CASSVSSGAPNEKLFF

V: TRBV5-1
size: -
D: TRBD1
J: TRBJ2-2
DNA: TGCGCCAGCAGCTTGGTACAGGGGCCCGGGGAGCTGTTTTTT
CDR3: CASSLVQGPGELFF

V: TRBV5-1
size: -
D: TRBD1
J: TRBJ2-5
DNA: TGCGCCAGCAGCTTGGAAGGGACAGCGGAGACCCAGTACTTC
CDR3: CASSLEGTAETQYF

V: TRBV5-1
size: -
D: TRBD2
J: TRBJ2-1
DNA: TGCGCCAGCAGCCCCACCTTAGCGGGTGCTAGCTCCTACAATGAGCAGTTCTTC
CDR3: CASSPTLAGASSYNEQFF

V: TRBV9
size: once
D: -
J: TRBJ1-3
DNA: TGTGCCAGCAGAGGAACGAGCTCTGGAAACACCATATATTTT
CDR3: CASRGTSSGNTIYF

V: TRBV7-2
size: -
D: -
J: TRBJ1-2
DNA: TGTGCCAGCAGCTTAGGGGGTAGTGGAGGTTTCTTAGGCGGCTACACCTTC
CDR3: CASSLGGSGGFLGGYTF

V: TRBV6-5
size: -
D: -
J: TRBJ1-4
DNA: TGTGCCAGCAGTTATTCCCCTTTTGAAAAACTGTTTTTT
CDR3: CASSYSPFEKLFF

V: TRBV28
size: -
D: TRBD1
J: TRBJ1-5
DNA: TGTGCCAGCAGTACCCCCCAGGGGGCTAATCAGCCCCAGCATTTT
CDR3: CASSTPQGANQPQHF

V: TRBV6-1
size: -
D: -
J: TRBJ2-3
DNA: TGTGCCAGCAGTGAACAGGGCGCAGATACGCAGTATTTT
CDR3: CASSEQGADTQYF

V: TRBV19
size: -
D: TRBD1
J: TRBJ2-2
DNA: TGTGCCAGTAGTAGACAGGGGGCGAGCACCGGGGAGCTGTTTTTT
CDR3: CASSRQGASTGELFF

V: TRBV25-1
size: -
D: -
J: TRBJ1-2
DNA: TGTGCCAGCAGTGAAGGTGGACAGTTAGGCTACACCTTC
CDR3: CASSEGGQLGYTF